Sequencing of this TCR beta chain was carried out in a study of monozygotic twins with inflammatory bowel disease. In the case of this clonotype: Its antigen is unknown.

Whole blood served as the source of total RNA, and no T cell sorting took place. General study results and limits: Part of the variability in patient repertoires may have come from differing immunosuppressive treatments. Different subtypes (of T cells) could not be told apart from one another.

Every sample had its cDNA made across eight separate reactions. Reanalyzing the 5' RACE reads, TCRdb keeps one entry per CDR3 protein, without DNA. Listed are around 140,000 distinct CDR3 sequences; 2.4% falls within the top ten. Germline CDR1 is DFQATT and CDR2 is SNEGSKA (reference sequence). CDR3 length equals 15 residues. This chain connects TRBV20-1 to TRBJ1-3; checking the TCRdb D call of TRBD1 is not possible without DNA. The origin of this receptor is a human donor with ulcerative colitis or Crohn's disease, or a healthy co-twin of an affected twin (not recorded which). Sequencing was carried out using blood. The CDR3 spells CSASPGTIEGNTIYF.